Below, 27 T cell receptor beta chains from the same sample are listed, as sequenced in a study of cytomegalovirus exposure and HLA in healthy donors. PCR employed 60 Vbeta and 13 Jbeta primers. Method: immunoSEQ multiplex PCR; TCRdb's copy keeps in-frame clones and lacks some. This table has about 200,000 clones, less than 85% appearing once. Source material: PBMCs. The receptors here all came from a young man in good health and CMV-seronegative.

V is TRBV6-6 and J is TRBJ1-4, with a tentative D call TRBD1 (6 bases). The CDR3 length is 16 residues. Germline V gives CDR1 MNHNY, CDR2 SVGAGI (reference sequence). V was shortened by 4 bases and J by 7 bases, with 19 bases between the two germline ends. This chain's CDR3 is CASSFSGTTIGEKLFF. The CDR3 DNA reads as TGTGCCAGCAGTTTTTCCGGGACAACGATTGGTGAAAAACTGTTTTTT.

This clone was observed a few times. The J gene is TRBJ2-6, the V gene TRBV10-3, with 8 bases matching TRBD1. Germline CDR1 reads ENHRY; CDR2 reads SYGVKD. V shed 7 bases and J 3 bases; nucleotides not matched to a gene: 8. The CDR3 contains 16 residues. CDR3 sequence (DNA): TGTGCCATCACTAGTGCAGGGGGCGATGGGGCCAACGTCCTGACTTTC. Amino acid sequence: CAITSAGGDGANVLTF.

The J gene is TRBJ2-7, the V gene TRBV30, with D perhaps TRBD2 (5 bases). Trimming removed 7 bases at V and 2 bases at J, with 15 bases between. This CDR3 is 13 amino acids long. In germline, CDR1 is GTSNPN, CDR2 SVGIG (reference sequence). This CDR3 is CASALASAYEQYF. In nucleotides, the CDR3 is TGTGCCTCGGCCCTAGCTTCAGCCTACGAGCAGTACTTC. Based on the CDR3 plus reference TRBV30 and TRBJ2-7, the full variable domain is SQTIHQWPATLVQPVGSPLSLECTVEGTSNPNLYWYRQAAGRGLQLLFYSVGIGQISSEVPQNLSASRPQDRQFILSSKKLLLSDSGFYLCASALASAYEQYFGPGTRLTVT.

The rearrangement links TRBV9 to TRBJ2-3; TRBD2 is a possible D gene (6 bases). The CDR3 consists of 14 residues. Per germline, CDR1 SGDLS and CDR2 YYNGEE. V lost 4 bases to trimming and J lost 4 bases, with 13 bases between them. The CDR3 spells CASSRASEADTQYF. The CDR3 nucleotides are TGTGCCAGCAGCCGGGCTAGCGAGGCAGATACGCAGTATTTT. Full variable domain (rest looked up from reference TRBV9 and TRBJ2-3): DSGVTQTPKHLITATGQRVTLRCSPRSGDLSVYWYQQSLDQGLQFLIQYYNGEERAKGNILERFSAQQFPDLHSELNLSSLELGDSALYFCASSRASEADTQYFGPGTRLTVL.

This chain joins TRBV15 and TRBJ2-1; D might be TRBD2 (6 bases). Germline V lookup: CDR1 LNHNV, CDR2 YYDKDF (reference sequence). The ends were cut back, 0 bases at V and 0 bases at J, with 12 bases in the middle. CDR3 size: 17 residues. As DNA, the CDR3 is TGTGCCACCAGCAGAGATAATGCGGGGATCTCCTACAATGAGCAGTTCTTC. Amino acids: CATSRDNAGISYNEQFF.

V and J are TRBV6-1 and TRBJ1-1; D gene uncertain. There are 14 residues in the CDR3. V was shortened by 0 bases and J by 6 bases, with 11 bases between the two germline ends. Looked up from germline, CDR1 is MNHNS and CDR2 is SASEGT. CDR3 protein: CASSEAVFRAEAFF. CDR3 nucleotides: TGTGCCAGCAGTGAAGCGGTCTTTCGGGCTGAAGCTTTCTTT.

This clone is a singleton in its sample. The chain employs TRBV5-1 and TRBJ1-1; D may be TRBD1 (6 bases). With 3 bases removed from V and 6 bases from J, the gap between germline ends came to 12 bases. This CDR3 has 13 residues. Germline loops: CDR1 SGHRS, CDR2 YFSETQ. The CDR3 DNA is TGCGCCAGCAGCTCAGGGGCGGCGCCTGAAGCTTTCTTT. Protein product: CASSSGAAPEAFF.

This clone has a handful of counts. V is TRBV5-1 and J is TRBJ2-7, with TRBD2 matching 7 bases. Germline CDR1 reads SGHRS; CDR2 reads YFSETQ. V dropped 0 bases and J dropped 6; count of bases not matched to a gene: 12. This CDR3 comprises 16 residues. CDR3 bases: TGCGCCAGCAGCTTGGCAGGAGGGAGGGCCAGGAGCGAGCAGTACTTC. Its protein is CASSLAGGRARSEQYF.

This clone came up a few times. V and J are TRBV7-8 and TRBJ2-7, with D hard to call. In germline, CDR1 is SGHVS, CDR2 FQNEAQ. There are 15 residues in the CDR3. Trimming took 3 bases from V and 3 from J, leaving 15 bases between them. This CDR3 reads CASSFSRLSHYEQYF. In nucleotides, the CDR3 is TGTGCCAGCAGCTTTAGCCGTCTATCACACTACGAGCAGTACTTC.

Here the CDR3 reads CAWSLADMYNEQFF. The CDR3 bases are TGTGCCTGGTCTCTAGCGGATATGTACAATGAGCAGTTCTTC. This chain connects TRBV30 to TRBJ2-1; 7 nucleotides match TRBD2. V was clipped by 5 bases and J by 4 bases; unmatched bases: 8. CDR1 is GTSNPN and CDR2 is SVGIG in the germline V gene (reference sequence). The CDR3 runs 14 residues.

This rearrangement joins TRBV29-1 to TRBJ2-5, with 9 bases identical to TRBD1. CDR3 length: 15 residues. The V gene end was trimmed by 6 bases and the J gene end by 5 bases; junction bases not matched to a gene: 13. Looked up from germline, CDR1 is SQVTM and CDR2 is ANQGSEA. CDR3 bases: TGCAGCGTCTACACACCGGGACAGGGAGATGAGACCCAGTACTTC. Its translation: CSVYTPGQGDETQYF.

This chain connects TRBV9 to TRBJ1-1; D remains ambiguous. The CDR3 is 13 residues long. V was pared by 4 bases and J by 1 base, with 8 bases between. In germline, CDR1 is SGDLS, CDR2 YYNGEE. This CDR3 is CASSSHTNTEAFF. CDR3 coding DNA: TGTGCCAGCAGCTCCCACACGAACACTGAAGCTTTCTTT.

This clone was recorded a few times. The chain combines TRBV6-1 with TRBJ2-7; 13 bases match TRBD2. Losses at the gene ends were 3 bases for V and 2 bases for J; bases not matched to a gene: 7. The CDR3 consists of 17 residues. CDR1 MNHNS and CDR2 SASEGT come from the germline V gene. CDR3 nucleotide sequence: TGTGCCAGCAGTGAGGGTGAGGGACTAGCGGGAACCTACGAGCAGTACTTC. It encodes CASSEGEGLAGTYEQYF.

The chain has TRBV10-3 and TRBJ1-5, with D hard to call. Trimming took off 4 bases at V and 0 bases at J, with 7 bases between the two ends. Germline loops: CDR1 ENHRY, CDR2 SYGVKD. The length of the CDR3 is 14 residues. DNA for the CDR3: TGTGCCATCAGTGCTTCAGATAGCAATCAGCCCCAGCATTTT. This translates into CAISASDSNQPQHF.

This CDR3 is CASSPQGYYGYTF. The DNA for the CDR3 is TGTGCCAGCTCACCCCAGGGATACTATGGCTACACCTTC. The rearrangement joins TRBV18 to TRBJ1-2; maybe TRBD1 (5 bases). The CDR3 is 13 amino acids. Germline V gene data show CDR1 as KGHSH and CDR2 as LQKENI. The V end was cut by 3 bases, the J end by 3 bases, with 8 bases between. Filled out from reference TRBV18 and TRBJ1-2, the complete variable domain reads NAGVMQNPRHLVRRRGQEARLRCSPMKGHSHVYWYRQLPEEGLKFMVYLQKENIIDESGMPKERFSAEFPKEGPSILRIQQVVRGDSAAYFCASSPQGYYGYTFGSGTRLTVV.

The J gene is TRBJ2-2, the V gene TRBV19; D ambiguous. This CDR3 comprises 13 residues. The V end lost 4 bases, the J end lost 6 bases, and 9 bases lay between the germline ends. The germline gives CDR1 LNHDA, CDR2 SQIVND (reference sequence). The CDR3: CASSTTLAGELFF. The CDR3 nucleotides are TGTGCCAGTAGTACCACTTTGGCCGGGGAGCTGTTTTTT. Full variable domain (outside the CDR3, taken from reference TRBV19 and TRBJ2-2): DGGITQSPKYLFRKEGQNVTLSCEQNLNHDAMYWYRQDPGQGLRLIYYSQIVNDFQKGDIAEGYSVSREKKESFPLTVTSAQKNPTAFYLCASSTTLAGELFFGEGSRLTVL.

Note on this clone: Germline is not matched at one junction end, which may reflect a read error. The chain links TRBV28 to TRBJ2-6, with D tentatively TRBD1 (5 bases). This CDR3 has 17 amino acids. Germline V gives CDR1 MDHEN, CDR2 SYDVKM. The CDR3 protein is CASNPGIGKAGANVLTF. The CDR3 coding sequence is TGTGCCAGCAACCCAGGAATAGGGAAAGCTGGGGCTAACGTCCTGACTTTC.

The chain employs TRBV9 and TRBJ2-7; 9 bases fit TRBD2. This CDR3 is built from 15 residues. From germline, CDR1 is SGDLS and CDR2 YYNGEE. The V and J ends lost 4 bases and 2 bases, in that order; junction bases with no gene match: 7. CDR3 nucleotide sequence: TGTGCCAGCAGCCTCCTGGCTAGCGGGACCTACGAGCAGTACTTC. Its protein is CASSLLASGTYEQYF.

V gene TRBV2 combines with J gene TRBJ2-2, with a tentative D call TRBD2 (6 bases). The CDR3 sequence is 15 residues long. Germline CDR1 reads SNHLY; CDR2 reads FYNNEI. Trimming removed 3 bases from V and 0 bases from J, with 8 bases in between. CDR3 in amino acids: CASSDPGANTGELFF. The CDR3 nucleotides read TGTGCCAGCAGTGATCCGGGGGCGAACACCGGGGAGCTGTTTTTT.

The gene calls are TRBV28 and TRBJ2-3; tentatively, D is TRBD2 (5 bases). CDR1 and CDR2 (germline): MDHEN, SYDVKM. CDR3 length: 15 amino acids. Trimming left V 1 base short and J 3 bases short, with 11 bases between. DNA for the CDR3: TGTGCCAGCAGTTTATTGGCAGAGGGTACAGATACGCAGTATTTT. This sequence encodes CASSLLAEGTDTQYF.

The table lists this clone with a count of one. The chain uses TRBV27 and TRBJ2-7; 7 positions agree with TRBD1. From germline, CDR1 is MNHEY and CDR2 SMNVEV (reference sequence). Trimming took 5 bases from V and 4 from J; bases not matched to a gene: 8. The CDR3 consists of 14 residues. In DNA form, the CDR3 reads TGTGCCAGCAGTCCTACAGGGGTTGGGTACGAGCAGTACTTC. The encoded protein is CASSPTGVGYEQYF.

CDR3 region: CASNKGDTGELFF. The CDR3 nucleotides are TGTGCCAGCAATAAGGGGGACACCGGGGAGCTGTTTTTT. The V gene is TRBV28, the J gene TRBJ2-2, with D tentatively TRBD1 (6 bases). Germline V gene sequence: CDR1 MDHEN, CDR2 SYDVKM. V dropped 7 bases and J dropped 3 bases, with 9 bases sitting between them. The CDR3 length is 13 residues.

The genes are TRBV11-2 and TRBJ2-7; D unresolved. Looked up from germline, CDR1 is SGHAT and CDR2 is FQNNGV. The CDR3 has 14 residues. Trimming took off 2 bases at V and 2 bases at J, with 10 bases between the two ends. CDR3 region: CASSLRGGTYEQYF. CDR3 nucleotides: TGTGCCAGCAGCTTAAGAGGCGGCACCTACGAGCAGTACTTC.

This clone was picked up one time. The chain joins TRBV27 to TRBJ1-2, with TRBD1 matching 8 bases. Germline V gene sequence: CDR1 MNHEY, CDR2 SMNVEV (reference sequence). The CDR3 consists of 15 residues. Trimming took 6 bases from V and 6 from J; bases not matched to a gene: 12. The CDR3 nucleotides are TGTGCCAGCAGCCTTTATCAGGGGGCATCCCATGGCTACACCTTC. Translation gives CASSLYQGASHGYTF.

This rearrangement joins TRBV10-2 to TRBJ2-7, with 10 bases identical to TRBD1. V lost 0 bases to trimming and J lost 13 bases; unmatched junction nucleotides: 6. CDR1 is WSHSY and CDR2 is SAAADI in the germline V gene. CDR3 length: 13 residues. The CDR3 sequence is CASSESMWTGGYF. For the CDR3, the DNA is TGCGCCAGCAGTGAGTCGATGTGGACAGGGGGTTACTTC.

V is TRBV19 and J is TRBJ2-5, with 16 bases that match TRBD2. The trim removed 4 bases at V and 5 bases at J, leaving 4 bases unmatched. This CDR3 region has 16 residues. CDR1 LNHDA and CDR2 SQIVND come from the germline V gene (reference sequence). The CDR3 loop is CASSKGLAGGRETQYF. The DNA for the CDR3 is TGTGCCAGTAGTAAGGGACTAGCGGGAGGGCGGGAGACCCAGTACTTC.

CDR3 sequence reads: CARTGGSDTQYF. DNA for the CDR3: TGTGCCAGGACAGGGGGTTCAGATACGCAGTATTTT. This chain links TRBV21-1 with TRBJ2-3; the table assigns TRBD1, which was not confirmed against the DNA. TRBV21-1 is described as a pseudogene. The CDR3 has 12 amino acids.